This entry concerns a single T cell receptor beta chain. This CDR3 contains 15 residues. This specimen belongs to a study of blood T cell repertoires in COVID-19. In the study overall: Nucleic acid was either cDNA or gDNA, and it came from T cells, B-cell-depleted T cells, or PBMCs.

Libraries were prepared by immunoSEQ multiplex PCR; TCRdb keeps only in-frame clonotypes and omits some of them. This sample yields around 130,000 clones, of which 75% to 90% are seen a single time; 15% to 20% belongs to the top ten. Sequenced input: PBMCs or T cells enriched from blood (not recorded which). This clonotype was obtained from a man younger than 40 who had recovered from COVID-19. The gene calls are TRBV21-1 and TRBJ2-7; the table's D call TRBD2 went unverified against the DNA. TRBV21-1 is a recognized pseudogene. The CDR3 DNA is TGTGCCAGCAGCAAACCGGGACTAAAAACCTACGAGCAGTACGTC. This gives the protein CASSKPGLKTYEQYV.